Listed here is a single T cell receptor beta chain. No antigen is known for it. Germline and junction disagree at one end, which may indicate a read error. Moderately to severely active disease, a Clinical Activity Score of at least 3, a NOSPECS grade of at least 4, and a duration under 3 months were present in ophthalmopathy patients. The study excluded patients with uncontrolled infections, other autoimmune diseases, pregnancy or lactation. Clinical symptoms, serum thyroxine and TRAb, thyroid ultrasound, and orbital computed tomography formed the basis for the diagnoses. Ficoll-Paque density gradient centrifugation was used to isolate PBMCs from 8.5 to 10 ml of fresh peripheral blood. Total RNA was extracted with Trizol reagent, and quality was checked on an Agilent 2100 Bioanalyzer. CDR1 and CDR2 are read off the germline V gene as SGHTA and FQGNSA. There are 16 amino acids in the CDR3, from cysteine to phenylalanine inclusive. The read is trimmed to its CDR3 DNA, 48 bases read in frame from base 1.

The sample originates from a study of T cells in Graves' hyperthyroidism and ophthalmopathy (dated by TCRdb to about 2019). Broadly, across the study: Peripheral blood samples were taken at initial diagnosis, before any treatment was given. Prospective prediction of ophthalmopathy was tested in an independent validation cohort consisting of about 19 hyperthyroidism patients and around 16 patients who later progressed to ophthalmopathy. The 75 to 100 discovery patients were divided at random into training and test sets in a 7:3 ratio. TCR V-J signatures able to tell the groups apart were searched for in a discovery cohort of 100 patients, of whom more than 40 had Graves' ophthalmopathy and around 56 had stable Graves' hyperthyroidism. The study also compared thyroid tissue and blood T-cell repertoires from roughly 6 Graves' hyperthyroidism patients. The paper reports TCR Vbeta CDR3 sequencing of some 140 peripheral blood samples: approximately 43 ophthalmopathy, under 80 hyperthyroidism and some 17 progressor patients. Following sampling, methimazole starting at 30 mg daily was given to hyperthyroidism patients, and high-dose intravenous methylprednisolone was given to ophthalmopathy patients. Broader findings and caveats from the paper: Most expanded thyroid clonotypes (frequency above 0.001) were also detected in blood, suggesting blood repertoires may reflect thyroid immune responses. Sample size was not statistically predetermined, and investigators were not blinded to group allocation. In validation, progression to ophthalmopathy was predicted by the model with 70.59% sensitivity and just over 72% specificity, a median of approximately 6.5 months before onset. A model built on a 13 V-J signature distinguished ophthalmopathy from stable hyperthyroidism, reaching around 87% sensitivity and 81.08% specificity in cross-validation and 80%/75% in testing.

Amplification of TCR beta CDR3 regions was carried out from RNA transcripts. A first-round RT-PCR of the TCR CDR3 used the HTBI primer set with the Qiagen OneStep RT-PCR kit. Libraries were constructed in a second round of multiplex PCR, after which size selection and purification were carried out. Libraries were sequenced paired-end with 100 bp reads on an Illumina HiSeq2000. From the authors' description of their analysis: SOAPnuke was used to process the raw data, with reads discarded if the reads contained adapters or uncalled bases, had a mean Phred below 15, or lacked an exact constant-primer or identifier match. COPE v1.2.5 was used to merge high-quality paired reads, and clonotypes were defined as unique nucleotide sequences. Clonotypes were aligned to IMGT TRBV, TRBD and TRBJ reference segments using MiTCR v1.1. Analysis was restricted to V-J combinations with a frequency above 0.0001, which covered 99.2% of repertoires. The TCS score was defined as F50 (clonal expansion) divided by E x V (chaos), with BLOSUM62-based TCRdist calculated between CDR3 peptides within each V-J. Welch's t-statistics and random forest reduced fewer than 550 V-J features to about 13, which were used in a naive Bayes classifier (R e1071). The public reads were run again by TCRdb, first through fastp at Q25 and then through MiXCR, and only productive beta chains were kept. Rows are combined by CDR3 protein, so each entry shows the most common genes and DNA. None of the V and J calls come from the authors' own analysis; TCRdb made them. In this sample the table shows under 350,000 distinct CDR3 sequences, around 15% of which occur a single time. Approximately 60% of the sample is taken by the ten largest.

This sequence uses TRBV7-2 and TRBJ2-2; the D region is possibly TRBD1 or TRBD2, each matching across 5 bases. Sequences were obtained from blood. This sequence was found in a woman aged 55 to 70 with Graves' ophthalmopathy. The CDR3 protein is CASSQEGTVNTGELFF. The sequenced DNA: TGCGCCAGCAGCCAAGAGGGGACGGTGAACACCGGGGAGCTGTTTTTT.